This T cell receptor (beta chain) is from a study of blood T cell repertoires in COVID-19. Study-wide background: Both acute and convalescent COVID-19 samples were obtained from the United States, Italy and Spain. In each case, the material was cDNA or gDNA derived from T cells, B-cell-depleted T cells, or PBMCs.

In the original processing: Reference gene primer amplification gave estimated nucleated cell counts. The protocol was immunoSEQ multiplex PCR, while the TCRdb copy is restricted to in-frame clones and leaves out a portion. V, J and clone size reflect that table, while D and trimming were determined from the DNA. The data show under 300,000 clones, roughly 85% seen once. The table lists this clone with a few counts. This CDR3 is built from 15 residues. CDR1 is LNHDA and CDR2 is SQIVND in the germline V gene (reference sequence). After removal of 5 bases from V and 4 bases from J, the junction contained 5 bases not matched to a gene.

This clonotype was sampled from a woman between 70 and 85 years old with acute or convalescent COVID-19. Sequencing was carried out using peripheral blood. The chain couples TRBV19 to TRBJ1-2; 12 bases map to TRBD1. The CDR3 region has the DNA TGTGCCAGTAGTCCCCGGGACAGGGGGCCCTATGGCTACACCTTC. Its translation: CASSPRDRGPYGYTF.